Listed here is a single TCR beta chain. Its antigen is not known. These data originate in a study of vaccination and CD4 T cells after COVID-19. As for the study in general: Overlapping spike peptides of SARS-CoV-2, HCoV-NL63, HCoV-OC43 and HCoV-229E were used, and cells were stimulated with them.

Indicated treatment: roughly 10-day PBMC culture with coronavirus spike peptide pools or control peptides (ViraFEST assay). For ViraFEST, peptide pools expanded antigen-specific T cells, after which the TCRs were sequenced. The CDR3 loop spans 21 amino acids. J lost 8 bases, V lost 3 bases, and 22 bases had no gene match. CDR1 and CDR2 from the germline V gene are MNHEY and SMNVEV (reference sequence). An Oncomine TCR Beta short-read assay was used to sequence the DNA from cultured CD4+ T cells. Someone extracted genomic DNA from cultured CD4+ T cells. MiXCR, applied by TCRdb to the PCR reads, yields one record per CDR3 protein. This table has under 25,000 distinct CDR3 sequences, 40% to 50% appearing once.

The sample consisted of CD4+ T cells from blood, cultured in vitro, taken before SARS-CoV-2 vaccination. The origin of this receptor is a human donor who had recovered from COVID-19. The rearrangement uses TRBV27 and TRBJ2-1; TRBD2 matches at 13 bases. Written as DNA, the CDR3 is TGTGCCAGCAGTTTTGTCCTCAGGGCGGGACTAGCGGGACTACGGGGATATGAGCAGTTCTTC. As protein: CASSFVLRAGLAGLRGYEQFF.